Below, one T cell receptor (beta chain) is given with its context. There is no known antigen for this receptor. Per-nucleotide qualities are absent, and no much larger clonotype sits a single base away. As encoded in the germline V gene (reference sequence), CDR1 is DFQATT while CDR2 is SNEGSKA. V is trimmed back by 4 bases and J by 4 bases, and the junction contains 7 bases that no gene match accounts for. The CDR3 measures 14 amino acids from cysteine to phenylalanine. This entry keeps only the CDR3 DNA: 42 bases, framed from base 1. Only healthy Caucasian donors were included. Three pairs of female monozygotic twins, all aged about 18 to 29 years, made up the twin cohort. The RNA used for TCR libraries was isolated from peripheral blood mononuclear cells. This sample was taken from a study of identical twins (dated by TCRdb to the mid-2010s). With regard to the full study: To test whether fetal clonotypes persist, this study deep-sequenced TCR alpha and beta repertoires from monozygotic twins, from unrelated adults of various ages, and from cord blood. To rule out contamination, the twin experiments were replicated at different times with different library preparation protocols. Study-wide conclusions, independent of this receptor: Abundant cord blood beta clonotypes carried fewer insertions; young adult naive repertoires showed a weaker similar trend, while memory repertoires showed none. Because the same donors could not be followed over many years, conclusions were based on cross-sectional statistical analysis. Zero-insertion analyses could be partly confounded by invariant T cells such as MAIT and iNKT, though diverse VJ usage argued against such confounding for most clonotypes. The excess sharing between twins in beta out-of-frame sequences was weaker because fewer shared sequences reduced the signal-to-noise ratio. Compared with coincidental sharing between unrelated individuals, an excess of low generation-probability sequences was observed among out-of-frame TCR alpha sequences shared between twins. Recombination models systematically underestimated out-of-frame TCR alpha sharing in monozygotic twins but agreed with sharing between unrelated individuals.

Libraries were built with 5' RACE. Sequenced on an Illumina HiSeq 2000. Template switching added a universal primer binding site, and the final cDNA carried a unique molecular identifier that allowed TCR cDNA molecules to be counted accurately. Specific primers in the conserved constant-segment region were used to synthesize first-strand cDNA for TCR alpha and beta chains. Each cDNA library was double barcoded, with a SMART-Mk sample barcode plus Illumina barcodes, to control for contamination. TruSeq adapter sequences, together with Illumina sample barcodes, were added in two successive PCR steps. Sequencing of the TCR alpha and beta cDNA libraries was done on the Illumina HiSeq platform using custom primers. The paper's data handling went like this. MiGEC was used to process raw reads and extract unique molecular identifiers, and MiXCR was used to find CDR3 positions. Recombination models were inferred per individual with the repgenHMM and IGoR tools using an EM algorithm. The tcR package in R was used for shared clonotype analysis, with sharing normalized by the product of cloneset sizes. Out-of-frame nonproductive sequences were analyzed to study raw recombination free of thymic and clonal selection effects. TCRdb handled the public reads itself, with Q25 trimming in fastp and clone calling in MiXCR, and kept productive beta chains. Entries that share a CDR3 protein sequence are merged under the most common genes and DNA. TCRdb's processing, not the study's, gives the V and J calls here. This sample lists roughly 690,000 distinct CDR3 sequences; around 20% were detected once. The ten biggest clones cover roughly 4% of the sample.

The same data also contributed to another study, on T cells expressing NK-cell markers. The second study reports: Under 10 donors provided sorted CD3+CD56+NKG2C+, CD3+CD56+NKG2C- and CD3+CD56-NKG2C+ T-cell subsets, whose TCR beta-chain repertoires were profiled. Among the eight sequenced donors, seven were HCMV-seropositive and one was HCMV-seronegative. To restrict sorting to alphabetaTCR-expressing T cells, an anti-gammadeltaTCR antibody was added in several experiments. For more than 5 donors, the dominant CD3+CD56+NKG2C+ clonotypes were among the top 10 CD8+ clonotypes and accounted for about 1.0-7.5% of CD8+ T cells. Those dominant clonotypes were again the most abundant among CD3+CD56-NKG2C+ cells in four donors, at roughly 25-60.1%. Whether the expanded NKG2C-expressing T cell clones were specific for HCMV antigens remained unclear. The study sequenced eight donors, all healthy volunteers chosen at random: three men and five women. HCMV-specific IgG was detected in serum with a commercial ELISA kit to determine HCMV serostatus. For six donors, bulk peripheral blood T-cell repertoires were also sequenced from unsorted PBMC. MIGEC was used to demultiplex reads and group reads by UMI, and MiTCR was used to assemble and quantify clonotypes. To exclude erroneous sequences, only TCR cDNA sequences supported by at least two reads were retained. The tcR package was used for downstream repertoire analysis, and clonotypes were matched between fractions using CDR3 nucleotide sequence together with V segment. VDJmatch was used to annotate antigen specificity against VDJdb, with one amino acid substitution in CDR3 permitted.

The clonotype comes from a woman younger than 30 in good health. The sequencing input was PBMCs. The sequence links TRBV20-1 to TRBJ1-2; the junction holds 9 bases that match TRBD1. The CDR3 region: CSATQGAASYGYTF. The nucleotides are TGCAGTGCTACACAGGGGGCCGCCAGCTATGGCTACACCTTC.